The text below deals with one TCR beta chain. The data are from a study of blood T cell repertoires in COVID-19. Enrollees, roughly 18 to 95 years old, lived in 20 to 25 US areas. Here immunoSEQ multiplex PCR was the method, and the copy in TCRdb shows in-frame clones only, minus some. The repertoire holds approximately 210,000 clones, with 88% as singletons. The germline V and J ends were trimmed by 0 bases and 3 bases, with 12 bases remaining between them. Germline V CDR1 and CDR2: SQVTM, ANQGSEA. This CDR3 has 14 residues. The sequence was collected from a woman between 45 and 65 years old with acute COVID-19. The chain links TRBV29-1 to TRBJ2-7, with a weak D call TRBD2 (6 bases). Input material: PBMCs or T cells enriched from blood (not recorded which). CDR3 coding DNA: TGCAGCGTTGAAGAACCGGGAGCAGTCTACGAGCAGTACTTC. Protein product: CSVEEPGAVYEQYF.